This is a list of T cell receptor beta chains from one sample in a study of cytomegalovirus exposure and HLA in healthy donors. Produced via immunoSEQ multiplex PCR; TCRdb's table is partial and in-frame only. The sample consists of over 150,000 clones, 65% to 85% of them appearing once. The source material was PBMCs. The source of these receptors is a woman aged 40 to 50 in good health and CMV-seropositive. Each CDR3 is given with its conserved first and last residue. The order of the fields is V gene, clone size, J gene, D gene, CDR3 DNA, CDR3 protein. D genes are given only for firm matches. A row's size may be missing; if present it is once, few, many or a size class.

TRBV6-6	.	TRBJ1-2	.	TGTGCCAGCAGTTACGGGTACAGGATTGGCGGCTACACCTTC	CASSYGYRIGGYTF
TRBV18	.	TRBJ1-5	.	TGTGCCAGCTCACCAGCGGGGAATCAGCCCCAGCATTTT	CASSPAGNQPQHF
TRBV7-2	.	TRBJ2-5	.	TGTGCCAGCAGCTTAGACGGGGGAGGTGAGACCCAGTACTTC	CASSLDGGGETQYF
TRBV28	.	TRBJ1-2	.	TGTGCCAGCAGGCCGGGGGGCAACTATGGCTACACCTTC	CASRPGGNYGYTF
TRBV6-1	.	TRBJ1-3	.	TGTGCCAGCAAGACAGATACTGGGGCAGACACCATATATTTT	CASKTDTGADTIYF
TRBV5-1	.	TRBJ2-7	TRBD1	TGCGCCAGCAGCGGGGGACAGCTCTTCGAGCAGTACTTC	CASSGGQLFEQYF
TRBV6-5	once	TRBJ1-4	.	TGTGCCAGCAGTTACAGGACGGGGGAAAAACTGTTTTTT	CASSYRTGEKLFF
TRBV5-1	.	TRBJ2-7	TRBD1	TGCGCCAGCAGCTTGGAGACAGGGGGCTTCTACGAGCAGTACTTC	CASSLETGGFYEQYF
TRBV7-9	few	TRBJ1-4	TRBD1	TGTGCCAGCAGCGCATCCGGGACAGGGGATGAAAAACTGTTTTTT	CASSASGTGDEKLFF
TRBV5-4	.	TRBJ2-3	.	TGTGCCAGCAGCCTGGAGGTTCGGGGCACAGATACGCAGTATTTT	CASSLEVRGTDTQYF
TRBV30	.	TRBJ1-1	.	TGTGCCTGGATCCGGAACACTGAAGCTTTCTTT	CAWIRNTEAFF
TRBV30	once	TRBJ2-1	TRBD2	TGTGCCTGGAGCGTGTTCGGACTAGCGGGGATTAGTGAGTTCTTC	CAWSVFGLAGISEFF
TRBV4-3	.	TRBJ2-2	TRBD2	TGCGCCAGCAGCCTAGGACTCGGAGGGACTAACGGGGAGCTGTTTTTT	CASSLGLGGTNGELFF
TRBV10-3	.	TRBJ2-5	.	TGTGCCATCAGTGATACGCGGGGCTGGGAGACCCAGTACTTC	CAISDTRGWETQYF
TRBV10-1	.	TRBJ2-2	TRBD2	TGCGCCAGCAGTGAAGGAGCGGGGGGCCGGAACACCGGGGAGCTGTTTTTT	CASSEGAGGRNTGELFF
TRBV9	.	TRBJ2-3	.	TGTGCCAGCAGCGTAGGGCGGTATCCTAGCACAGATACGCAGTATTTT	CASSVGRYPSTDTQYF
TRBV11-2	few	TRBJ1-6	.	TGTGCCAGCAGCCACCTGACTGGGGGGAATAATTCACCCCTCCACTTT	CASSHLTGGNNSPLHF
TRBV11-3	.	TRBJ2-1	.	TGTGCCAGCAGCTTGTCTAGCCTAGGCGCCTACAATGAGCAGTTCTTC	CASSLSSLGAYNEQFF
TRBV29-1	few	TRBJ2-5	TRBD2	TGCAGCGTTGAAAGCGGGGTAAAAGAGACCCAGTACTTC	CSVESGVKETQYF
TRBV7-9	few	TRBJ2-7	.	TGTGCCAGCGGCCTCACGGGCGAGCAGTACTTC	CASGLTGEQYF
TRBV5-4	.	TRBJ2-3	.	TGTGCCAGCAGCTTGATAGGAGATTGGCAGTATTTT	CASSLIGDWQYF
TRBV9	once	TRBJ2-5	.	TGTGCCAGCAGCGTAGAGGATGGGGCCGGGGAGACCCAGTACTTC	CASSVEDGAGETQYF
TRBV9	.	TRBJ1-1	.	TGTGCCAGCAGCGAACGCGGGGAATCTGAAGCTTTCTTT	CASSERGESEAFF
TRBV18	once	TRBJ2-2	TRBD1	TGTGCCAGCTCACCTAGACAGGGGAACACCGGGGAGCTGTTTTTT	CASSPRQGNTGELFF
TRBV5-1	.	TRBJ2-3	TRBD2	TGCGCCAGCAGCCATAGCGGGGGGAACACAGATACGCAGTATTTT	CASSHSGGNTDTQYF
TRBV5-6	.	TRBJ1-3	.	TGTGCCAGCAGCTTGTGGGGCAGGTCGAGCTCTGGAAACACCATATATTTT	CASSLWGRSSSGNTIYF
TRBV30	.	TRBJ2-5	.	TGTGCCTACCCCCCGCGAGGGCAAGAGACCCAGTACTTC	CAYPPRGQETQYF
TRBV5-4	.	TRBJ1-1	TRBD1	TGTGCCAGCAGCGTGGGACAGGGGAACACTGAAGCTTTCTTT	CASSVGQGNTEAFF
TRBV4-3	.	TRBJ2-7	.	TGCGCCAGCAGCCAAGACGCCGGGAACTACGAGCAGTACTTC	CASSQDAGNYEQYF
TRBV9	.	TRBJ2-5	TRBD2	TGTGCCAGCAGCGTAGGTACTAGCGGAACGTATCGGGAGACCCAGTACTTC	CASSVGTSGTYRETQYF
TRBV7-9	.	TRBJ1-1	.	TGTGCCAGCAACTGGGGAGGGGAGAACACTGAAGCTTTCTTT	CASNWGGENTEAFF
TRBV7-2	.	TRBJ2-1	.	TGTGCCAGCAGCCCCCCAGGGGTACCCTCCTACAATGAGCAGTTCTTC	CASSPPGVPSYNEQFF
TRBV28	.	TRBJ1-2	TRBD1	TGTGCCAGCAGTTTATTCGGGACAGGGGGCATCGGCTACACCTTC	CASSLFGTGGIGYTF
TRBV27	.	TRBJ2-7	TRBD1	TGTGCCAGCAGTTTATCCGACAGGGGATCCTACGAGCAGTACTTC	CASSLSDRGSYEQYF
TRBV5-6	.	TRBJ1-1	TRBD1	TGTGCCAGCAGCTTTAGACAGGGGGGAGTGAACACTGAAGCTTTCTTT	CASSFRQGGVNTEAFF
TRBV19	.	TRBJ2-1	TRBD2	TGTGCCAGTAGTATTTTGACTAGCGGTTACAATGAGCAGTTCTTC	CASSILTSGYNEQFF
TRBV18	.	TRBJ2-5	.	TGTGCCAGCTCACCTCTCTCCAGACAAGAGACCCAGTACTTC	CASSPLSRQETQYF
TRBV14	.	TRBJ2-2	TRBD2	TGTGCCAGCAGCCCGAGGGCTAGCGGGAGTAATACCGGGGAGCTGTTTTTT	CASSPRASGSNTGELFF